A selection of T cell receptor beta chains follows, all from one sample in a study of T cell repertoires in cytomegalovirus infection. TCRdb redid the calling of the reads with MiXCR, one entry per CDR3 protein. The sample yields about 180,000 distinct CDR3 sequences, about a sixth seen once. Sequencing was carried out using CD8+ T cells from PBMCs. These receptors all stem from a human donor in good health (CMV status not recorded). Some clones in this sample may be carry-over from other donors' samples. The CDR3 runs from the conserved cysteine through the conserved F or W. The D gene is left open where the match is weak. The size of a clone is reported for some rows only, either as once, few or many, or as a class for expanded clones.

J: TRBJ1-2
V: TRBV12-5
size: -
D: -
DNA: TGTGCTAGTGGTTTGAACAGGGCTAACTATGGCTACACCTTC
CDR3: CASGLNRANYGYTF

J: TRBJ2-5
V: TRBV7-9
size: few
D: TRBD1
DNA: TGTGCAGGCTGGACAGGGGGGTTACGCGAGACCCAGTACTTC
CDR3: CAGWTGGLRETQYF

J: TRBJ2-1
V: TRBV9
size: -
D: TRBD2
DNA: TGTGCCAGCAGCGTAGGTCTAGCGGGGGGGGGCTCCTACAATGAGCAGTTCTTC
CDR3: CASSVGLAGGGSYNEQFF

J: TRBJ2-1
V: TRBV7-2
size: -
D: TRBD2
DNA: TGTGCCAGCAGCACCACTAGCGGGGTAAGGAATGAGCAGTTCTTC
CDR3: CASSTTSGVRNEQFF

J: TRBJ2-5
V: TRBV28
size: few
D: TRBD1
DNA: TGTGCCAGCAATGGTTGGGACAGGGAGTACCAAGAGACCCAGTACTTC
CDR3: CASNGWDREYQETQYF

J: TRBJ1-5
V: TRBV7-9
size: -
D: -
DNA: TGTGCCAGCAGCTCTCCAGGACGGAACAATCAGCCCCAGCATTTT
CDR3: CASSSPGRNNQPQHF

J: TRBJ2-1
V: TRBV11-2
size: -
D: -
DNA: TGTGCCAGCAGCTTAGGTGTTAGCGAACCAAACAATGAGCAGTTCTTC
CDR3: CASSLGVSEPNNEQFF

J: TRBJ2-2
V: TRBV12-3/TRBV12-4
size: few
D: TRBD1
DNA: TGTGCCAGCAGCGGGACAGCCGCCGTACGGGAGCTGTTTTTT
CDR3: CASSGTAAVRELFF

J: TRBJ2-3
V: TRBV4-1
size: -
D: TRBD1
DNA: TGCGCCAGCAAGGACAGGGAAACTAGCACAGATACGCAGTATTTT
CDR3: CASKDRETSTDTQYF

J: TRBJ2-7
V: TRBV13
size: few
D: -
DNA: TGTGCCAGCAGCTTGAACAGGGTCTCCTACGAGCAGTACTTC
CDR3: CASSLNRVSYEQYF

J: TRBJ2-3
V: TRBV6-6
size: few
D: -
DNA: TGTGCCAGCTGGGGGCAGGTTGGCGATACGCAGTATTTT
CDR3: CASWGQVGDTQYF

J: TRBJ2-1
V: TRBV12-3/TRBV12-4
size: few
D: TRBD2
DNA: TGTGCCAGCAGTTCCTTGACTAGCGGGGGGGCCATCGCGCAGTTCTTC
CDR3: CASSSLTSGGAIAQFF

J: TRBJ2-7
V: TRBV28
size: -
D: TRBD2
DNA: TGTGCCAGCAGTTCCCCGACTAGCGAAAACGAGCAGTACTTC
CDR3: CASSSPTSENEQYF

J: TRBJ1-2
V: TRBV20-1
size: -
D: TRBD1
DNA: TGCAGTGCTGGACAGGGTGACAACTATGGCTACACCTTC
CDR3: CSAGQGDNYGYTF

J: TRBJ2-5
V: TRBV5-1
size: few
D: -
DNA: TGCGCCAGCAGCTGGCGACCAGGGCGTGAGGAGACCCAGTACTTC
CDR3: CASSWRPGREETQYF

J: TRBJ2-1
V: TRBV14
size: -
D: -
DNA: TGTGCCAGCAGCCAAGGACACTCTGCATCTGAGCAGTTCTTC
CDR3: CASSQGHSASEQFF

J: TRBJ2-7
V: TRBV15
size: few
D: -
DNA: TGTGCCACCAGCGGCGACCGGGCCTTCAGCTCCTACGAGCAGTACTTC
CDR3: CATSGDRAFSSYEQYF

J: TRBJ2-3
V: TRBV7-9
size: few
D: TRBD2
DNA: TGTGCCAGCAGCCCTAGCGGGGGTGGGCCAGATACGCAGTATTTT
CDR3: CASSPSGGGPDTQYF

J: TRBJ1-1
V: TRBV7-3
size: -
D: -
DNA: TGTGCCAGCAGCTTTAGGTGGGCAGGGGCGAACACTGAAGCTTTCTTT
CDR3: CASSFRWAGANTEAFF

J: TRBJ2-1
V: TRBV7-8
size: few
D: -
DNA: TGTGCCAGCAGCTCGGCGGCAGAACGGAATGAGCAGTTCTTC
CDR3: CASSSAAERNEQFF

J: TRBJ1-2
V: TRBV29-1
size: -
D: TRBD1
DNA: TGCAGCGTGGATATAGGACAGGGGCCCTATGGCTACACCTTC
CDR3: CSVDIGQGPYGYTF

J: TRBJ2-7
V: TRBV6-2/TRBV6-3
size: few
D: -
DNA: TGTGCCAGCAGTTACTCCCTTGTCTACGAGCAGTACTTC
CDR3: CASSYSLVYEQYF

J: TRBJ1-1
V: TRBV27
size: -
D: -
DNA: TGTGCCAGCAGTAAATTTAAGAACACTGAAGCTTTCTTT
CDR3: CASSKFKNTEAFF

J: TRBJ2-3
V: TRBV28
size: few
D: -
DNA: TGTGCCAGCCTGACTAAGCGCACAGATACGCAGTATTTT
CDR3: CASLTKRTDTQYF